The 17 T cell receptor beta chains presented below share a single source sample, sequenced in a study of blood T cell repertoires in COVID-19. Sequencing used immunoSEQ multiplex PCR; TCRdb keeps in-frame clones, though not all of them. Altogether roughly 300,000 clones are present, 85% being singletons, with the ten largest covering about 2.5%. The specimen was PBMCs or T cells enriched from blood (not recorded which). The source is a woman aged 50 to 60 who had recovered from COVID-19.

The gene calls are TRBV10-1 and TRBJ1-5, with 7 bases aligning to TRBD1. CDR1 and CDR2 from the germline V gene are WNHNN and SYGVQD (reference sequence). V was clipped by 6 bases and J by 0 bases; unmatched bases: 8. The CDR3 runs to 16 residues. The chain's CDR3 is CASRDREFYSNQPQHF. The CDR3 coding sequence is TGCGCCAGCAGAGACAGGGAGTTTTATAGCAATCAGCCCCAGCATTTT.

The chain joins TRBV24-1 to TRBJ1-3; 7 nucleotides agree with TRBD1. With 2 bases clipped from V and 5 bases from J, the junction kept 2 bases outside the gene matches. Germline values: CDR1 KGHDR, CDR2 SFDVKD. CDR3 length: 14 amino acids. The CDR3 DNA sequence: TGTGCCACCAGTGATTCAGGGGGAAGAAACACCATATATTTT. Its protein product is CATSDSGGRNTIYF.

This rearrangement joins TRBV2 to TRBJ1-1; D possibly corresponds to TRBD1 (6 bases). Germline V lookup: CDR1 SNHLY, CDR2 FYNNEI. Trimming left V 9 bases short and J 1 base short, with 12 bases between. The CDR3 runs to 13 residues. CDR3 DNA sequence: TGTGCCAGGGCGACAGGTAGGAACACTGAAGCTTTCTTT. Amino acid sequence: CARATGRNTEAFF. The full variable domain, completed using reference TRBV2 and TRBJ1-1, is EPEVTQTPSHQVTQMGQEVILRCVPISNHLYFYWYRQILGQKVEFLVSFYNNEISEKSEIFDDQFSVERPDGSNFTLKIRSTKLEDSAMYFCARATGRNTEAFFGQGTRLTVV.

The chain uses TRBV7-2 and TRBJ2-4, with 9 bases aligning to TRBD2. V lost 5 bases and J lost 0; bases outside the gene matches: 8. CDR1 and CDR2 from the germline V gene are SGHTA and FQGNSA. There are 17 residues in the CDR3. The CDR3 reads CASSPHPSGIAKNIQYF. The CDR3, as DNA: TGTGCCAGCAGCCCCCACCCTAGCGGGATAGCCAAAAACATTCAGTACTTC.

The chain recombines TRBV28 with TRBJ1-5; a weak D match, TRBD1 (6 bases). Trimming shortened V by 2 bases and J by 5 bases, and 10 bases separated the two germline ends. CDR1 and CDR2 (germline): MDHEN, SYDVKM. The CDR3 loop spans 14 amino acids. The CDR3 protein is CASSLGGLHQPQHF. CDR3 sequence (DNA): TGTGCCAGCAGTTTAGGGGGCCTCCATCAGCCCCAGCATTTT.

This chain connects TRBV24-1 to TRBJ2-3, with TRBD1 matching over 7 bases. Germline lookup yields CDR1 KGHDR and CDR2 SFDVKD. The CDR3 is 16 amino acids. The junction had 9 bases not matched to a gene; V was cut back by 4 bases and J by 3 bases. Here the CDR3 reads CATSDLDRVGTDTQYF. The DNA of the CDR3 is TGTGCCACCAGTGACCTAGACAGGGTGGGAACAGATACGCAGTATTTT.

The chain couples TRBV6-5 to TRBJ1-5; TRBD1 aligns across 8 bases. The CDR3 runs to 14 residues. The ends lost 6 bases at V and 3 bases at J; junction bases unmatched: 4. Per the germline V gene, CDR1 is MNHEY and CDR2 is SVGAGI. The CDR3 spells CASSPGQVNQPQHF. The CDR3 bases are TGTGCCAGCAGCCCGGGACAGGTCAATCAGCCCCAGCATTTT.

The chain joins TRBV7-2 to TRBJ1-5, with D possibly matching TRBD1 (5 bases). V was pared by 3 bases and J by 1 base, with 7 bases between. Germline assignment: CDR1 SGHTA and CDR2 FQGNSA. The CDR3 runs to 14 residues. CDR3 DNA sequence: TGTGCCAGCAGCTTCCGACAGAGCAATCAGCCCCAGCATTTT. This gives the protein CASSFRQSNQPQHF.

Here the CDR3 DNA reads TGTGCCAGCAACCGGGACAGAGTCACTGAAGCTTTCTTT. Encoded protein: CASNRDRVTEAFF. The V call is TRBV14, the J call TRBJ1-1; the match to TRBD1 covers 7 bases. Germline V gene data show CDR1 as SGHDN and CDR2 as FVKESK. The V segment lost 7 bases and the J segment 4 bases; nucleotides outside the gene matches: 6. This CDR3 comprises 13 residues.

This clone has just one count. CDR3 protein: CASSPLTLAGVGYTDTQYF. The CDR3 DNA reads TGTGCCAGCTCACCACTCACACTAGCGGGAGTCGGCTACACAGATACGCAGTATTTT. The gene calls are TRBV18 and TRBJ2-3; 11 positions match TRBD2. CDR1 KGHSH and CDR2 LQKENI come from the germline V gene. This CDR3 is built from 19 residues. V gave up 1 base and J gave up 2 bases; unmatched junction bases: 11.

J is TRBJ2-2 and V is TRBV29-1; 8 bases fit TRBD1. CDR3 size: 14 residues. Trimming at V came to 6 bases and at J to 3 bases, leaving 6 bases not matched to a gene. From germline, CDR1 is SQVTM and CDR2 ANQGSEA. The CDR3 is CSVSDRADTGELFF. The DNA of the CDR3 is TGCAGCGTCTCGGACAGGGCGGACACCGGGGAGCTGTTTTTT.

This chain uses TRBV9 with TRBJ1-1; 8 bases map to TRBD1. From germline, CDR1 is SGDLS and CDR2 YYNGEE. The CDR3 extends over 16 amino acids. J lost 0 bases, V lost 2 bases, and 6 bases had no gene match. Here the CDR3 DNA reads TGTGCCAGCAGCGTCGGACAGGGCCTTTTGAACACTGAAGCTTTCTTT. It encodes CASSVGQGLLNTEAFF.

The chain is built from TRBV19 and TRBJ2-3; D is perhaps TRBD2 (6 bases). The ends were cut back, 7 bases at V and 8 bases at J, with 22 bases in the middle. Germline V gene data show CDR1 as LNHDA and CDR2 as SQIVND (reference sequence). The CDR3 contains 15 residues. The CDR3: CASTLGSLLGGTQYF. CDR3 nucleotides: TGTGCCAGTACCCTCGGAAGTCTCTTGGGGGGTACGCAGTATTTT.

This clone was observed a few times. The rearrangement joins TRBV10-3 to TRBJ2-7; the D gene is possibly TRBD2 (5 bases). Trimming removed 7 bases from V and 5 bases from J, with 12 bases in between. CDR3 length: 12 amino acids. Germline assignment: CDR1 ENHRY and CDR2 SYGVKD. The CDR3 sequence: CAINDPGDEQYF. In DNA, the CDR3 is TGTGCCATCAACGACCCCGGGGACGAGCAGTACTTC.

This clone has a handful of counts. CDR3 coding DNA: TGTGCCAGCAGGTACCCTTGGCAGGTGTCAGATACGCAGTATTTT. Its protein product is CASRYPWQVSDTQYF. The chain recombines TRBV27 with TRBJ2-3; D not resolved. Germline V gene data show CDR1 as MNHEY and CDR2 as SMNVEV (reference sequence). CDR3 size: 15 residues. The V and J ends lost 6 bases and 4 bases respectively, with 17 bases between them.

The J gene is TRBJ2-1, the V gene TRBV5-6; D might be TRBD2 (7 bases). Per germline, CDR1 SGHDT and CDR2 YYEEEE. This CDR3 has 17 amino acids. V lost 4 bases and J lost 7, with 24 bases in between. CDR3 nucleotides: TGTGCCAGCAGCCCCTTCGGGGGGTCCCCAGGGGATAATGAGCAGTTCTTC. It encodes CASSPFGGSPGDNEQFF.

V and J are TRBV11-2 and TRBJ1-1; 9 bases align to TRBD1. The CDR3 spans 16 residues. Germline V gene sequence: CDR1 SGHAT, CDR2 FQNNGV. The V and J ends lost 4 bases and 6 bases, in that order; junction bases with no gene match: 12. The CDR3 region is CASSSGTGGFRAEAFF. CDR3 DNA sequence: TGTGCCAGCAGCTCAGGAACAGGGGGCTTTCGCGCTGAAGCTTTCTTT. Complete variable domain (other parts from reference TRBV11-2 and TRBJ1-1): EAGVAQSPRYKIIEKRQSVAFWCNPISGHATLYWYQQILGQGPKLLIQFQNNGVVDDSQLPKDRFSAERLKGVDSTLKIQPAKLEDSAVYLCASSSGTGGFRAEAFFGQGTRLTVV.